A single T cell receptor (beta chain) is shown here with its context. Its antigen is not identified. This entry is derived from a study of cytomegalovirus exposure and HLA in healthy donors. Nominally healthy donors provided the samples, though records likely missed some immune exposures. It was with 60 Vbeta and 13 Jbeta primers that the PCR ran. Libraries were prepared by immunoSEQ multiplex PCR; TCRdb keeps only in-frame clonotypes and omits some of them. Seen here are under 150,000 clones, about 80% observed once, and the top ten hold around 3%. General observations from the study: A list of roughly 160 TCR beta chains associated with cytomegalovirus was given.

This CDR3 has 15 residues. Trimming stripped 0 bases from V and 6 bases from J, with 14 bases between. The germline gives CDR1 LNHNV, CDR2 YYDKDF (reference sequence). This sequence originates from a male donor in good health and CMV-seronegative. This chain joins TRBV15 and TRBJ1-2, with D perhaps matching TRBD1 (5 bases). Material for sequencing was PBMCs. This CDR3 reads CATSRDNTPGHGYTF. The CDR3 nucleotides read TGTGCCACCAGCAGAGATAACACGCCAGGGCATGGCTACACCTTC.